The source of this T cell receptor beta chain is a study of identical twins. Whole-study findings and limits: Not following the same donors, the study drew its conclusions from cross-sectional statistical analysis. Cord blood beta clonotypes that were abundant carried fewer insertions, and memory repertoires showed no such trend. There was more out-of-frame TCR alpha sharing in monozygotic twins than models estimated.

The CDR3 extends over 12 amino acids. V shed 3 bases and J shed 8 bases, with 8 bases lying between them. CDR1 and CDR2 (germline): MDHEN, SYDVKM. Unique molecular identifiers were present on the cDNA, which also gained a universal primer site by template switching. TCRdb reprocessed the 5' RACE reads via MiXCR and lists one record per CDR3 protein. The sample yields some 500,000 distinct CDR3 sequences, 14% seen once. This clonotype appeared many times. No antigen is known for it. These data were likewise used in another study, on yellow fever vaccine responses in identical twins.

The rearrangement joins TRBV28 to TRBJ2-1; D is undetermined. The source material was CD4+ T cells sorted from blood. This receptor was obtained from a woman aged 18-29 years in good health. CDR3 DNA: TGTGCCAGCAGTTTGGTCGGCTATGAGCAGTTCTTC. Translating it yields CASSLVGYEQFF.